This TCR beta chain comes out of a study of regulatory T cells in long-lasting Graves disease. Documented time point: newly diagnosed GD, antithyroid drugs for less than 3 months. Making the TCR library involved RNA that had been extracted from PBMCs. HTBI primers from iRepertoire and Arm-PCR of CDR3 regions yielded the TCR beta libraries. TCRdb reprocessed the multiplex PCR reads with MiXCR, giving one entry per CDR3 protein. The sample lists under 400,000 distinct CDR3 sequences; approximately 16% were seen once. CDR3 size: 11 residues. J was trimmed by 5 bases and V by 11 bases; bases with no gene match: 6. The V gene's germline CDR1 is ENHRY and CDR2 SYGVKD. The sample also formed part of further work on T cells in Graves' hyperthyroidism and ophthalmopathy.

The source of this sequence is a man aged 40-50 years with Graves disease. The V gene is TRBV10-3, the J gene TRBJ2-7; 7 nucleotides match TRBD2. Sequenced here: peripheral blood mononuclear cells (PBMCs), sampled at new diagnosis, from a patient treated with antithyroid drugs. CDR3 sequence reads: CAARGVHEQYF. CDR3 coding DNA: TGTGCCGCCCGGGGGGTCCACGAGCAGTACTTC.